The entry below gives a single T cell receptor (beta chain) sequence along with its context. This clone was observed once. No antigen is known for it. The record has no base qualities; no much larger clone is one base away. CDR1 SGHRS and CDR2 YFSETQ were looked up in the germline V gene. V and J are truncated by 5 bases and 0 bases respectively, leaving an intervening sequence of 10 bases. From its cysteine to its phenylalanine, the CDR3 spans 14 amino acids. Only the CDR3 part of the read is kept: 42 bases, read in frame from the first base. The collaborating institutions used their own protocols to collect whole blood in K2EDTA tubes. For TCRbeta analysis, collaborators shipped samples in one of three forms: frozen whole blood, isolated PBMCs, or DNA extracted from either of those sample types. The data stem from a study of blood T cell repertoires in COVID-19 (dated by TCRdb to about 2020). Broadly, across the study: Collaborator samples came from the United States, Italy and Spain and covered acute and convalescent phases of COVID-19. The prospective study material was composed of cDNA or gDNA derived from T cells, B-cell-depleted T cells, or PBMCs. The dataset comprised deeply sampled blood TCRbeta repertoires from subjects exposed to, actively infected with, or recovered from COVID-19. The repertoires were released in a freely available public database intended as a resource for research on the immune response to SARS-CoV-2. Samples were obtained from the ongoing ImmuneRACE study (first 160 participants) and from 950 to 1,500 subjects provided by 6 global collaborators. The sample metadata nearly always contained a de-identified subject ID, COVID-19 status, age in years and sex. Where available, HLA class I and class II types were obtained from metadata supplied by the sample provider rather than from assay-based typing.

What the study reported, not specific to this receptor: The quantity of clinical and demographic metadata differed by source and by participant and was supplied without curation.

TCRbeta CDR3 regions were amplified from genomic DNA using the immunoSEQ Assay, a bias-controlled multiplex PCR. The paper's data handling went like this. Nucleated cell counts per sample were estimated from amplification of reference gene primers within the assay. To quantify the absolute abundance of each unique TCRbeta CDR3 rearrangement, sequence reads were collapsed and filtered. For each sample, productive Simpson clonality was calculated by taking the square root of Simpson's diversity index across productive rearrangements. The source is immuneACCESS, and TCRdb retained only in-frame sequences with V and J called. Part of the clones is not carried over; for the studies checked, unresolved V genes explain less than half of this, and the remainder is unexplained. V, J and clone size are those of that table, while D and trimming were read from the DNA. This sample comprises some 100,000 clones, around nine tenths of them detected only once. About 9.3% of the sample is held by the ten biggest clonotypes.

Recombination linked TRBV5-1 to TRBJ2-3; the D gene is perhaps TRBD2, from 5 matching bases. Sequencing used peripheral blood. The source of this sequence is a man aged 45-65 years with acute or convalescent COVID-19. The nucleotide sequence reads as follows: TGCGCCAGCAGGGAGGCACAGAGCACAGATACGCAGTATTTT. It translates to CASREAQSTDTQYF.